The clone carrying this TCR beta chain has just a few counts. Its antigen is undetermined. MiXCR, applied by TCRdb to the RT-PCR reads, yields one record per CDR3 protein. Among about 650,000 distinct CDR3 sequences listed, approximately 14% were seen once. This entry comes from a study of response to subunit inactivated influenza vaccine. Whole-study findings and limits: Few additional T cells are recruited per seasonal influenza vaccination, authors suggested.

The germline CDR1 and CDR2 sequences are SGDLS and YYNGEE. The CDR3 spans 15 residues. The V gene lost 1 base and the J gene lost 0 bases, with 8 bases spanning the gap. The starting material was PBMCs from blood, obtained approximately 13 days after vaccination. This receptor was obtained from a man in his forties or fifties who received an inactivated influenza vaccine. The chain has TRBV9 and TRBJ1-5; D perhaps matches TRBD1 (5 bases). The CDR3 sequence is CASSVTDTSNQPQHF. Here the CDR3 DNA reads TGTGCCAGCAGCGTAACGGACACTAGCAATCAGCCCCAGCATTTT.